What follows are 12 T cell receptor beta chains derived from one specimen sequenced in a study of post-analysis software for immune sequencing data. These receptors have no identified antigens. TCR beta libraries were prepared from cDNA with unique molecular identifiers. TCRdb reprocessed the PCR reads with MiXCR, giving one entry per CDR3 protein. The sample contains under 650,000 distinct CDR3 sequences, around 47% of which appear only once. Study outcomes and limitations: Included in a set of roughly 5 TRBV segments more frequent in patients than controls were TRBV5-6, TRBV5-1 and TRBV20-1.

The sample consisted of blood. All receptors come from a girl aged 10 to 17 with multiple sclerosis.

This chain links TRBV11-2 with TRBJ2-6; 7 bases match TRBD1. The germline gives CDR1 SGHAT, CDR2 FQNNGV. The length of the CDR3 is 15 residues. Trimming cost V 5 bases and J 3 bases; bases outside gene matches: 4. CDR3 bases: TGTGCCAGCAGCCATACAGGGGTTGGGGCCAACGTCCTGACTTTC. Its translation: CASSHTGVGANVLTF.

This sequence joins TRBV29-1 and TRBJ1-1, with unresolved D. This CDR3 is built from 11 residues. Germline V gives CDR1 SQVTM, CDR2 ANQGSEA. V was cut by 3 bases and J by 7 bases, with 9 bases left in between. CDR3 nucleotide sequence: TGCAGCGTTGACGTGGCTGTTGAAGCTTTCTTT. It translates to CSVDVAVEAFF.

The gene calls are TRBV12-3 or TRBV12-4 and TRBJ2-1; 7 positions agree with TRBD1. Trimming took 6 bases from V and 2 from J; bases not matched to a gene: 7. The length of the CDR3 is 15 residues. The CDR3 DNA reads TGTGCCAGCAGGCACAGGGGTGGGCCCTACAATGAGCAGTTCTTC. As protein: CASRHRGGPYNEQFF.

The chain combines TRBV6-5 with TRBJ1-1; D may be TRBD1 (6 bases). This CDR3 has 15 amino acids. Trimming shortened V by 5 bases and J by 0 bases, and 13 bases separated the two germline ends. Germline CDR1 MNHEY, CDR2 SVGAGI. Written as DNA, the CDR3 is TGTGCCAGCAGTGTTACAGGGTACATGAACACTGAAGCTTTCTTT. Translation gives CASSVTGYMNTEAFF.

This clonotype was detected a few times. This sequence joins TRBV3-1 and TRBJ2-1; D perhaps matches TRBD1 (6 bases). The CDR3 contains 17 residues. Deletions cut 5 bases from V and 0 bases from J, with 17 bases between. Germline values: CDR1 LGHDT, CDR2 YNNKEL (reference sequence). In DNA form, the CDR3 reads TGTGCCAGCAGCGGCCGACAGGACATGAGCTCCTACAATGAGCAGTTCTTC. Translated, it gives CASSGRQDMSSYNEQFF.

The chain combines TRBV6-6 with TRBJ2-5; D gene ambiguous. The DNA end is a closer match to TRBJ2-7, so the J assignment may be wrong. This CDR3 region has 13 residues. Germline-derived CDR1 and CDR2 are MNHNY and SVGAGI (reference sequence). Here the CDR3 reads CASSDTYRDEQYF. Here the CDR3 DNA reads TGTGCCAGCAGTGACACGTACCGGGACGAGCAGTACTTC.

Notes on this clonotype: The junction departs from the called germline gene at one end, perhaps through a read error. CDR3 bases: TGCGCCTGCAGCCAAGATTTCGGCTACGAGCAGTACTTC. It encodes CACSQDFGYEQYF. J is TRBJ2-7 and V is TRBV4-1; no firm D call. This CDR3 region has 13 residues. Germline CDR1 and CDR2: MGHRA and YSYEKL.

The chain is built from TRBV4-2 and TRBJ2-5, with 15 bases matching TRBD2. Germline V gene lookup returns CDR1 LGHNA and CDR2 YNFKEQ. V trimming: 5 bases; J trimming: 1 base; junction bases outside the gene matches: 5. The CDR3 has 17 amino acids. CDR3 DNA sequence: TGTGCCAGCAGCACGGGACTAGCGGGGGGTTTCCAAGAGACCCAGTACTTC. This codes for CASSTGLAGGFQETQYF.

The sample holds a few counts of this clonotype. The gene calls are TRBV7-2 and TRBJ2-7; 10 bases are shared with TRBD2. The CDR3 has 15 residues. The germline gives CDR1 SGHTA, CDR2 FQGNSA. Trimming cost V 0 bases and J 7 bases; bases outside gene matches: 6. DNA of the CDR3: TGTGCCAGCAGCTTAGCGCCTAGCGGGGGACGAGAGCAGTACTTC. Translation gives CASSLAPSGGREQYF.

The chain employs TRBV29-1 and TRBJ2-1, with a weak D call TRBD2 (5 bases). Deletions cut 5 bases from V and 5 bases from J, with 7 bases between. The CDR3 has 11 residues. In germline, CDR1 is SQVTM, CDR2 ANQGSEA. The CDR3 reads CSVMRDNEQFF. CDR3 in DNA: TGCAGCGTTATGAGGGACAATGAGCAGTTCTTC.

The table lists this clonotype with a few counts. This chain connects TRBV12-3 or TRBV12-4 to TRBJ2-3, with 10 bases that match TRBD2. There are 18 residues in the CDR3. The V gene end was trimmed by 6 bases and the J gene end by 1 base; junction bases not matched to a gene: 13. CDR3 nucleotide sequence: TGTGCCAGCAGCCCCGGTGCTAGCGGGAGTTTCGGCACAGATACGCAGTATTTT. Its protein product is CASSPGASGSFGTDTQYF.

The chain carries TRBV5-1 and TRBJ2-7; D is undetermined. CDR3 size: 12 residues. Germline loops: CDR1 SGHRS, CDR2 YFSETQ. Trimming removed 0 bases at V and 7 bases at J, with 8 bases between. The CDR3 nucleotides read TGCGCCAGCAGCTTGGCTCAGCAAGAGCAGTACTTC. Protein product: CASSLAQQEQYF.